The clone carrying this T cell receptor (beta chain) was picked up one time. Its antigen is unknown. Different DNA sequences within this sample yield the same CDR3. Trimming took 2 bases from V and 0 from J; bases not matched to a gene: 1. The CDR3 loop spans 14 amino acids. Germline V gene sequence: CDR1 SQVTM, CDR2 ANQGSEA. Across several immunoSEQ plates, the genomic DNA of each subset was split evenly. Only in-frame clones appear in the TCRdb table, and some are missing; sequencing was by immunoSEQ multiplex PCR. The sample has roughly 2.1 million clones, approximately 94% seen once. The data were taken from a study of shared clonotypes between healthy human individuals. About the research overall: Those who served as donors were a couple of women and three men between the ages of 18 and 49. The study, taken as a whole, reports: Among the subsets, naive ones generally showed larger estimated richness than memory ones.

Positive CCR7 selection of CD45RO-negative cells yielded the naive CD8 cells, and terminally differentiated effector memory CD45RA+ cells were excluded. The sequencing input was naive CD8+ T cells from PBMCs. The J gene is TRBJ2-7, the V gene TRBV29-1; 10 bases are a match to TRBD2. This clonotype was obtained from a man aged 18 to 30 in good health. Some clones in this sample may be carry-over from other donors' samples. The CDR3 nucleotides are TGCAGCGTTGAAACTAGCGGGGCCTCCTACGAGCAGTACTTC. Its translation is CSVETSGASYEQYF.